This TCR beta chain was captured in a study of T-cell memory formation after mild COVID-19. The CDR3 length is 16 residues. Per germline, CDR1 LNHDA and CDR2 SQIVND (reference sequence). V was clipped by 4 bases and J by 6 bases, with 22 bases between them. cDNA libraries for TCR alpha and TCR beta, carrying sample barcodes and UMIs, came from 5'RACE with constant-segment primers. Each CDR3 protein is one row after TCRdb ran MiXCR on the 5' RACE reads. The sample shows 450,000 to 650,000 distinct CDR3 sequences, approximately 21% of them seen only once. The origin of this receptor is an adult woman who had mild COVID-19 (a few samples of this study predate the infection). Cell type and time point are not known. J is TRBJ2-7 and V is TRBV19; perhaps TRBD2 as D (5 bases). The sequenced sample was PBMCs or a T cell subset sorted from them (not recorded which). The CDR3 nucleotides read TGTGCCAGTAGTACCGTCCTAGGCGGAAGAGGAGGCGAGCAGTACTTC. It yields the protein CASSTVLGGRGGEQYF.